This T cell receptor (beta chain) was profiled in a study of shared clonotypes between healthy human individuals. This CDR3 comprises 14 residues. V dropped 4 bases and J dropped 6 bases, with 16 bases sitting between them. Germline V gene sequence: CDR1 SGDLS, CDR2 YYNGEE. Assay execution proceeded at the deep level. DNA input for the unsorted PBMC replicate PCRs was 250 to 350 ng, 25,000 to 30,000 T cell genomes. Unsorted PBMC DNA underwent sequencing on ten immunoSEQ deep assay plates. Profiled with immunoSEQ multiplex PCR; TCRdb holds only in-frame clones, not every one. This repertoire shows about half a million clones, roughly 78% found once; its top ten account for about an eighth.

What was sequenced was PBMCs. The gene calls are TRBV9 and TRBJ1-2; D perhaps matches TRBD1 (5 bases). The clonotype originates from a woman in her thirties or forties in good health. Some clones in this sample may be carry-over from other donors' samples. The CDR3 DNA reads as TGTGCCAGCAGCACCGGGACCCTGACCCATGGCTACACCTTC. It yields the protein CASSTGTLTHGYTF.